One sample yielded the 8 T cell receptor beta chains listed below, sequenced in a study of blood T cell repertoires in COVID-19. The protocol was immunoSEQ multiplex PCR, while the TCRdb copy is restricted to in-frame clones and leaves out a portion. The sample yields 300,000 or so clones, 80% to 90% seen once. The material sequenced was peripheral blood. The receptors shown here come from a man in his fifties with active or convalescent COVID-19.

This clone came up once. The chain combines TRBV4-2 with TRBJ2-2; D not certain. Germline CDR1 reads LGHNA; CDR2 reads YNFKEQ. The CDR3 runs 14 residues. V was shortened by 0 bases and J by 6 bases, with 8 bases between the two germline ends. This CDR3 reads CASSQDVSAGELFF. The CDR3 region has the DNA TGTGCCAGCAGCCAAGATGTGTCGGCCGGGGAGCTGTTTTTT.

The rearrangement links TRBV7-3 to TRBJ1-6, with a tentative D call TRBD1 (6 bases). V shed 6 bases and J shed 9 bases, with 15 bases lying between them. The CDR3 runs to 14 residues. Germline CDR1 SGHTA, CDR2 FQGTGA. CDR3 coding DNA: TGTGCCAGCAGGTCCGGGACACGACTTTCACCCCTCCACTTT. Translated, it gives CASRSGTRLSPLHF.

V gene TRBV27 combines with J gene TRBJ1-1, with 9 positions matching TRBD1. This CDR3 is 16 amino acids long. Trimming took 3 bases from V and 6 from J; bases not matched to a gene: 11. Germline V gene sequence: CDR1 MNHEY, CDR2 SMNVEV (reference sequence). The CDR3 loop reads CASSLNWGTGQAEAFF. The CDR3 bases are TGTGCCAGCAGTTTGAATTGGGGGACAGGGCAGGCTGAAGCTTTCTTT.

The rearrangement joins TRBV14 to TRBJ2-7; possibly TRBD1 for D (6 bases). Trimming cost V 4 bases and J 3 bases, with 13 bases left between them. The CDR3 extends over 14 amino acids. Germline values: CDR1 SGHDN, CDR2 FVKESK. As DNA, the CDR3 is TGTGCCAGCAGCCCCGGGACAAGTAACTACGAGCAGTACTTC. Its protein product is CASSPGTSNYEQYF.

The chain employs TRBV11-2 and TRBJ1-3, with a tentative D call TRBD1 (5 bases). Trimming stripped 5 bases from V and 7 bases from J, with 15 bases between. The V gene's germline CDR1 is SGHAT and CDR2 FQNNGV. The CDR3 contains 14 residues. The CDR3 sequence is CASSQGQESNTIYF. In nucleotides, the CDR3 is TGTGCCAGCAGCCAAGGACAAGAGAGTAACACCATATATTTT. The whole variable domain, filled in from reference TRBV11-2 and TRBJ1-3, reads EAGVAQSPRYKIIEKRQSVAFWCNPISGHATLYWYQQILGQGPKLLIQFQNNGVVDDSQLPKDRFSAERLKGVDSTLKIQPAKLEDSAVYLCASSQGQESNTIYFGEGSWLTVV.

This chain joins TRBV6-5 and TRBJ1-3, with D perhaps matching TRBD1 (5 bases). The CDR3 extends over 15 amino acids. Between the trimmed V and J ends, which lost 5 bases and 3 bases, there was a span of 14 bases. The V gene's germline CDR1 is MNHEY and CDR2 SVGAGI. The DNA of the CDR3 is TGTGCCAGCAGTCCCTCCGGGACTAGTGGAAACACCATATATTTT. Protein product: CASSPSGTSGNTIYF.

J is TRBJ2-3 and V is TRBV5-1; the D gene is possibly TRBD2 (5 bases). V was clipped by 4 bases and J by 0 bases, with 12 bases between them. Germline CDR1 is SGHRS and CDR2 is YFSETQ. The CDR3 spans 15 residues. For the CDR3, the DNA is TGCGCCAGCAGCCCCGAGGCGGGTAGCACAGATACGCAGTATTTT. As protein: CASSPEAGSTDTQYF.

V usage is TRBV27 and J usage is TRBJ1-3, with D uncertain. In germline, CDR1 is MNHEY, CDR2 SMNVEV (reference sequence). Trimming took off 4 bases at V and 3 bases at J, with 7 bases between the two ends. The CDR3 covers 13 residues. CDR3 region: CASSSGFGNTIYF. CDR3 DNA: TGTGCCAGCAGTTCGGGTTTTGGAAACACCATATATTTT.